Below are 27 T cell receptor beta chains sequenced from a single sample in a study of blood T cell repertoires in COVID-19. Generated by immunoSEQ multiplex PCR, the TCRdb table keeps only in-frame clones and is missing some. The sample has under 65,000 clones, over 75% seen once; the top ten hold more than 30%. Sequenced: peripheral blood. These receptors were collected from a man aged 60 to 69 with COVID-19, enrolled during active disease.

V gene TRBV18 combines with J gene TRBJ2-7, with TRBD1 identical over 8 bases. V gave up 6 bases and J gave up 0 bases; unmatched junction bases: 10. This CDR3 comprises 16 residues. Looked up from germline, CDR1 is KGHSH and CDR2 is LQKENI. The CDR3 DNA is TGTGCCAGCTCCGCAACTCCCCAGGGGGCCTCCTACGAGCAGTACTTC. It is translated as CASSATPQGASYEQYF.

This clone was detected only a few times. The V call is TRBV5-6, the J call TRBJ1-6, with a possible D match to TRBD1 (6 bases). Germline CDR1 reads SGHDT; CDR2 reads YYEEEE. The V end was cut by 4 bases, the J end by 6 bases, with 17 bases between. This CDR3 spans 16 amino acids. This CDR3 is CASSPGTAGVNSPLHF. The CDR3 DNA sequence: TGTGCCAGCAGCCCTGGGACGGCAGGGGTTAATTCACCCCTCCACTTT.

CDR3 region: CASSLGSAGYNEQFF. Here the CDR3 DNA reads TGCGCCAGCAGCTTGGGGTCTGCAGGCTACAATGAGCAGTTCTTC. This chain links TRBV5-1 with TRBJ2-1; D is undetermined. CDR3 length equals 15 residues. Trimming took off 0 bases at V and 3 bases at J, with 10 bases between the two ends. CDR1 is SGHRS and CDR2 is YFSETQ in the germline V gene.

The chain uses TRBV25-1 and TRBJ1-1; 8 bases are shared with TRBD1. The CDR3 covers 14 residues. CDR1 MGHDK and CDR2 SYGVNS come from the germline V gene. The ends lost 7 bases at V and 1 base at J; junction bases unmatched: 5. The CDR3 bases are TGTGCCAGCACACGGACAGGGTCGAACACTGAAGCTTTCTTT. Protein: CASTRTGSNTEAFF.

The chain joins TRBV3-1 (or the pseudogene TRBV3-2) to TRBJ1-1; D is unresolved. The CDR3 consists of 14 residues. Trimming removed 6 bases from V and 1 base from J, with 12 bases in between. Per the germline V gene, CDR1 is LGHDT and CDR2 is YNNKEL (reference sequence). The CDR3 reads CASSPGLTNTEAFF. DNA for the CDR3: TGTGCCAGCAGTCCCGGACTGACGAACACTGAAGCTTTCTTT.

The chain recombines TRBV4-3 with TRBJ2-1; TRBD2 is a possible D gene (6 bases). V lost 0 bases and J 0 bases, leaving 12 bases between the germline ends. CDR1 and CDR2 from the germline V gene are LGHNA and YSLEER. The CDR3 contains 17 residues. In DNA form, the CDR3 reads TGCGCCAGCAGCCAAGACCCCCCAGCGGGCTCCTACAATGAGCAGTTCTTC. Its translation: CASSQDPPAGSYNEQFF.

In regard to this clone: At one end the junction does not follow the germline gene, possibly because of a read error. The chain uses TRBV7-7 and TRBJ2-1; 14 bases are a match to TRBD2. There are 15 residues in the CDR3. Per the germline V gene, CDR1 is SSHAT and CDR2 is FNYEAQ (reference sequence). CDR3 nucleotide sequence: TGTGCTAGCAGCTCCGGACTAGCGGGAGGTGATGAGCAGTTCTTC. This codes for CASSSGLAGGDEQFF. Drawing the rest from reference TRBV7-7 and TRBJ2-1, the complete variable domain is GAGVSQSPRYKVTKRGQDVTLRCDPISSHATLYWYQQALGQGPEFLTYFNYEAQPDKSGLPSDRFSAERPEGSISTLTIQRTEQRDSAMYRCASSSGLAGGDEQFFGPGTRLTVL.

Here the CDR3 DNA reads TGTGCCAGCAGCCCTGGCCGCTACGAGCAGTACTTC. Protein product: CASSPGRYEQYF. The V call is TRBV7-9, the J call TRBJ2-7; no definite D call. Trimming cost V 5 bases and J 3 bases, with 8 bases left between them. Looked up from germline, CDR1 is SEHNR and CDR2 is FQNEAQ (reference sequence). CDR3 length equals 12 residues.

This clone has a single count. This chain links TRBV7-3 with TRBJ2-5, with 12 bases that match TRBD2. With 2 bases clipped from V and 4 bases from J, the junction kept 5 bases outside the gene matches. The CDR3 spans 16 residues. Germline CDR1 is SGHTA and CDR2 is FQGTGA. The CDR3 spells CASSLGLAGGSETQYF. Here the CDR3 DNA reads TGTGCCAGCAGCTTAGGGCTAGCGGGAGGGTCAGAGACCCAGTACTTC.

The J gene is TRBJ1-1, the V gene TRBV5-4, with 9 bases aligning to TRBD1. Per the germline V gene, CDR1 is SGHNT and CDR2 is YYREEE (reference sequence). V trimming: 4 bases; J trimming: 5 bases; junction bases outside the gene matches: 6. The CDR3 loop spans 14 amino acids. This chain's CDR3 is CASSPQGALTEAFF. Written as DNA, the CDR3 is TGTGCCAGCAGCCCACAGGGGGCCCTGACTGAAGCTTTCTTT.

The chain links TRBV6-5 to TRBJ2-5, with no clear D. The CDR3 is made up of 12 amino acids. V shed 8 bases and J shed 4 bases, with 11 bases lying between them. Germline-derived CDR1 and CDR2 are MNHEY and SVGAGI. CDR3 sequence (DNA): TGTGCCAGCTCCCTAGTGGGAGAGACCCAGTACTTC. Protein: CASSLVGETQYF.

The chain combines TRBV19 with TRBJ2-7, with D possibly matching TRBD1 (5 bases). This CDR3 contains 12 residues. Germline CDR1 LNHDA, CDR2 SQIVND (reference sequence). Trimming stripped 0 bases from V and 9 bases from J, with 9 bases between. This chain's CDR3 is CASSIDRVVQYF. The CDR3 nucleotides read TGTGCCAGTAGTATAGACAGGGTAGTGCAGTACTTC.

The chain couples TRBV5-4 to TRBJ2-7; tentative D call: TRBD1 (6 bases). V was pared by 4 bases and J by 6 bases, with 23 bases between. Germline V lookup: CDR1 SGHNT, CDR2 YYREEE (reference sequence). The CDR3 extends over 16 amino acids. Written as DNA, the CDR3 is TGTGCCAGCAGCGTAGGGGGAGCCGTTGGACGAGGCGAGCAGTACTTC. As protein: CASSVGGAVGRGEQYF.

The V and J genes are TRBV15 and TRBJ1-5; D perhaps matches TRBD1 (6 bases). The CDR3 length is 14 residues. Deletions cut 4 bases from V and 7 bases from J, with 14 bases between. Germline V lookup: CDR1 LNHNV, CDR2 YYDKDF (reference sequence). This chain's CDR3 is CATSTGGARQPQHF. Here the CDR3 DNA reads TGTGCCACCAGCACGGGGGGGGCGCGGCAGCCCCAGCATTTT.

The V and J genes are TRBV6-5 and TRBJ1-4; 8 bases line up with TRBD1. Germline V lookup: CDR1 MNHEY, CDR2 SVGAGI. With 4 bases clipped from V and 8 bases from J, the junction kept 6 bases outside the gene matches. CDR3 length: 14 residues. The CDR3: CASSSGGLREKLFF. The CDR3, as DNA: TGTGCCAGCAGTTCAGGGGGCTTGAGGGAAAAACTGTTTTTT.

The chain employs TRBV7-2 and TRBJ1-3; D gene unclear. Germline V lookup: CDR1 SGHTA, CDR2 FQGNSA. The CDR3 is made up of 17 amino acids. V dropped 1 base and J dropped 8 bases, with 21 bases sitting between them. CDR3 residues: CASSLVRLAAGGDTIYF. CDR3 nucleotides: TGTGCCAGCAGCTTAGTCCGTTTGGCCGCGGGCGGTGACACCATATATTTT.

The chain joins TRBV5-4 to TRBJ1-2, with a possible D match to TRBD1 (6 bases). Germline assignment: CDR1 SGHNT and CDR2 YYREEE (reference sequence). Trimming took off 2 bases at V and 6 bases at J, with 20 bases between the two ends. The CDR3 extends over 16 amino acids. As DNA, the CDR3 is TGTGCCAGCAGCTTCCCCGGGACACAAGGGAGACATGGCTACACCTTC. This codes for CASSFPGTQGRHGYTF.

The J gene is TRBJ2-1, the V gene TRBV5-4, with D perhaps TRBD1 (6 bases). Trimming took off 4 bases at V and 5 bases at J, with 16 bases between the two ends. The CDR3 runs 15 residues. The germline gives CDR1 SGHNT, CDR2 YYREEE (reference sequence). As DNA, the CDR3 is TGTGCCAGCAGCCGAACAGGGATTAAAGACAATGAGCAGTTCTTC. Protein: CASSRTGIKDNEQFF. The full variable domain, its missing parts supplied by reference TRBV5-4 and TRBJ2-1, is ETGVTQSPTHLIKTRGQQVTLRCSSQSGHNTVSWYQQALGQGPQFIFQYYREEENGRGNFPPRFSGLQFPNYSSELNVNALELDDSALYLCASSRTGIKDNEQFFGPGTRLTVL.

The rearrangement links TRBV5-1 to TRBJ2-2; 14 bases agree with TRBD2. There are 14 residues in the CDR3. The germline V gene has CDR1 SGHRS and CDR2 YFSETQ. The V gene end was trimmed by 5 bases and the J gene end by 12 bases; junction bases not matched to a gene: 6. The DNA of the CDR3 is TGCGCCAGCAGGTCGACTAGCGGGGGGGCGCAGCTGTTTTTT. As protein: CASRSTSGGAQLFF.

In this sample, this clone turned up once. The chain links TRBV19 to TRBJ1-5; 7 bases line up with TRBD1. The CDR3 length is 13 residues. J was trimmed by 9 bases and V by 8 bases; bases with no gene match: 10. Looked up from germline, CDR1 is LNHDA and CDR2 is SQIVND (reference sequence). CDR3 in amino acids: CASGRQGPMPQHF. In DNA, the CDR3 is TGTGCCAGTGGAAGACAGGGACCGATGCCCCAGCATTTT.

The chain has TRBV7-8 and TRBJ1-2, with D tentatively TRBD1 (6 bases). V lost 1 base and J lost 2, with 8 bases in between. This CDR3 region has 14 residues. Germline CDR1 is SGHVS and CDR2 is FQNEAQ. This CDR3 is CASSLEDSNYGYTF. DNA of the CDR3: TGTGCCAGCAGCTTAGAGGACAGCAACTATGGCTACACCTTC.

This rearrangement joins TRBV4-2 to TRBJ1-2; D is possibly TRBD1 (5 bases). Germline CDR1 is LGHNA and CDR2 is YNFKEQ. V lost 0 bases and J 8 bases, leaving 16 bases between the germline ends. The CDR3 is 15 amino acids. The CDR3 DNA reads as TGTGCCAGCAGCCAAGATTCAGGGTTCCTCGGGGGCTACACCTTC. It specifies CASSQDSGFLGGYTF.

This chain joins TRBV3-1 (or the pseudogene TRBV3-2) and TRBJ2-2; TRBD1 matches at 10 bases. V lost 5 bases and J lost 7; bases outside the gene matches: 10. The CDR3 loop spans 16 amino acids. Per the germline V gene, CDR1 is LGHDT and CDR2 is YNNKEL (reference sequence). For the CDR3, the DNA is TGTGCCAGCAGCGCCTGGGACAGGGGAGCGAACGGGGAGCTGTTTTTT. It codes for CASSAWDRGANGELFF.

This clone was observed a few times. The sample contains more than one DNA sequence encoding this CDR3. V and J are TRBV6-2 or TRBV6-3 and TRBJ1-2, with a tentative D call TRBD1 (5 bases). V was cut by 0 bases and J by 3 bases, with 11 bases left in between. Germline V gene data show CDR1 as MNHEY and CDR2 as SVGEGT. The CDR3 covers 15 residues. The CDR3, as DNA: TGTGCCAGCAGTTACTCGGGGGGATCGGACTATGGCTACACCTTC. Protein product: CASSYSGGSDYGYTF.

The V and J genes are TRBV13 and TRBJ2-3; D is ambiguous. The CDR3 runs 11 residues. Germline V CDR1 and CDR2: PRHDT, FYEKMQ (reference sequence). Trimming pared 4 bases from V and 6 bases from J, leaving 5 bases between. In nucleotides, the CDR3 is TGTGCCAGCAGCTCGCGGGATACGCAGTATTTT. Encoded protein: CASSSRDTQYF.

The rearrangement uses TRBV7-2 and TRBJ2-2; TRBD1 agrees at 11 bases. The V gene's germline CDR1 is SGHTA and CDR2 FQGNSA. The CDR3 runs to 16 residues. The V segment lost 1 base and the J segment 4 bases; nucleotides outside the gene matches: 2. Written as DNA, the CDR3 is TGTGCCAGCAGCTTAGTTGGGACAGGGGGCACCGGGGAGCTGTTTTTT. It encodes CASSLVGTGGTGELFF.

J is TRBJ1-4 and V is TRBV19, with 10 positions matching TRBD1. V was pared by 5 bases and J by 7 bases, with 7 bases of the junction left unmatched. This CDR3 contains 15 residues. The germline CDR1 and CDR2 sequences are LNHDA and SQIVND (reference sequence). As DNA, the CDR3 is TGTGCCAGTAGTTATCCGGGACAGGGGTCTGAAAAACTGTTTTTT. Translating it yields CASSYPGQGSEKLFF.